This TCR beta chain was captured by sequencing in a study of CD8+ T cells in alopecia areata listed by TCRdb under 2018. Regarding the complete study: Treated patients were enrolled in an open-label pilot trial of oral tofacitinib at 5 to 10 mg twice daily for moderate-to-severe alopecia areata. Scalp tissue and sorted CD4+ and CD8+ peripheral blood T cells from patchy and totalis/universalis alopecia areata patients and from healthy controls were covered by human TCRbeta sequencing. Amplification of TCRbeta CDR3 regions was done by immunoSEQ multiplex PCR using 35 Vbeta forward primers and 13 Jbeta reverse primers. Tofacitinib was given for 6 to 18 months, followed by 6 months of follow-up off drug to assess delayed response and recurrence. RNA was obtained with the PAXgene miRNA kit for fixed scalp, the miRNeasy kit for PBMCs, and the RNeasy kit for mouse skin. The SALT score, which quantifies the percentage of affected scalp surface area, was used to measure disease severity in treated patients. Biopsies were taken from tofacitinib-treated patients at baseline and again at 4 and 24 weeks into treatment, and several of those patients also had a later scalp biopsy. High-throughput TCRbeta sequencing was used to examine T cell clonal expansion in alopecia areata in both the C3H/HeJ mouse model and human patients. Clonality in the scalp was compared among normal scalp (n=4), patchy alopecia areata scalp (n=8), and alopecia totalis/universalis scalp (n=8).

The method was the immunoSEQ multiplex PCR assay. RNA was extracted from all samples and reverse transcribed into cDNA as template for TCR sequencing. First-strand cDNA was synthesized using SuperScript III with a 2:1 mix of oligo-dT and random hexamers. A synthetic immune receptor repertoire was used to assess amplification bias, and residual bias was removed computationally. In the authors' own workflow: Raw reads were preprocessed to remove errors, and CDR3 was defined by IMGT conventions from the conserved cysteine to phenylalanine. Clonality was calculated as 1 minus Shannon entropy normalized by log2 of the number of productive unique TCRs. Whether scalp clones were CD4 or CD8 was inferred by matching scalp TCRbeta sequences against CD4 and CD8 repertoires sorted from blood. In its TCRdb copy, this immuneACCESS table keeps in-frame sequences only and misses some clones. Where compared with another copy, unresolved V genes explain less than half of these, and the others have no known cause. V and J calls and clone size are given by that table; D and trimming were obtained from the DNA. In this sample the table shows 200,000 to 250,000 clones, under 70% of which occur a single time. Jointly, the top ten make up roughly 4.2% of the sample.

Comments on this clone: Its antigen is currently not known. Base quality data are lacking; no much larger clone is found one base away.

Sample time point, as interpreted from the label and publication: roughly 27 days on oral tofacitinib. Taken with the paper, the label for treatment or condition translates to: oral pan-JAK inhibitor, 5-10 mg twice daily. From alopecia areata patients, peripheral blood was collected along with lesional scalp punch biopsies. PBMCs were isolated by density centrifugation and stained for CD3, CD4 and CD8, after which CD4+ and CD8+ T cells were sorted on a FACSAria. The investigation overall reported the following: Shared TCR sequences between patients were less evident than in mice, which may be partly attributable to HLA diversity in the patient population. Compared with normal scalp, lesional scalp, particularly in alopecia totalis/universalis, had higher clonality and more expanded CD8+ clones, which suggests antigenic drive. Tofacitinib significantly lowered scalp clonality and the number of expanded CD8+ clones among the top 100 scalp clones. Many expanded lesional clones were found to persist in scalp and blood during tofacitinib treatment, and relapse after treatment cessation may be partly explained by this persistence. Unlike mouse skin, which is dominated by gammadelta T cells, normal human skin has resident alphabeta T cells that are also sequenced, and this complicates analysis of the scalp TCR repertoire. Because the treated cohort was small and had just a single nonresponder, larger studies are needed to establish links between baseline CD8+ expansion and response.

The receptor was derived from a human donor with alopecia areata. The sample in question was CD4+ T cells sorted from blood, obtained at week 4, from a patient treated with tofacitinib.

The CDR3 corresponds to CASSLAFLNNEQFF. The DNA sequence is TGTGCCAGCAGCTTAGCGTTTCTAAACAATGAGCAGTTCTTC. The chain joins TRBV7-9 to TRBJ2-1; the D gene remains uncertain. The CDR3 runs 14 residues from the cysteine to the phenylalanine. The entry retains the CDR3 DNA only, 42 bases that are in frame from base 1. Trimming removed 0 bases from V and 5 bases from J, leaving 8 bases between the germline ends. In the germline V gene (reference sequence), CDR1 corresponds to SEHNR and CDR2 to FQNEAQ.